The 5 T cell receptor beta chains below come from one sample, sequenced in a study of identical twins' blood T cells. MiXCR, run by TCRdb on the 5' RACE reads, gives a single entry per CDR3 protein. This table has 350,000 to 400,000 distinct CDR3 sequences, approximately 30% appearing once. Sequences were obtained from PBMCs. All receptors come from a woman aged 18-49 years in good health.

This clonotype came up a few times. The chain recombines TRBV12-3 or TRBV12-4 with TRBJ1-2; D perhaps matches TRBD1 (5 bases). The CDR3 runs to 15 residues. Trimming removed 3 bases from V and 0 bases from J, with 11 bases in between. CDR3 sequence (DNA): TGTGCCAGCAGTTTCTCGGACACCCCTAACTATGGCTACACCTTC. Amino acid sequence: CASSFSDTPNYGYTF.

This clonotype has just a few counts. CDR3: CASNGVKEGGVNTEAFF. The CDR3 DNA follows: TGTGCCAGCAATGGGGTAAAGGAAGGCGGGGTGAACACTGAAGCTTTCTTT. This rearrangement joins TRBV2 to TRBJ1-1; D remains unclear. Germline assignment: CDR1 SNHLY and CDR2 FYNNEI. The ends were cut back, 7 bases at V and 0 bases at J, with 21 bases in the middle. This CDR3 comprises 17 residues.

Of note for this clonotype: It may be a read error: a sequence one base away is much more abundant. The chain links TRBV29-1 to TRBJ1-1; a possible D gene is TRBD1 (5 bases). Germline CDR1 reads SQVTM; CDR2 reads ANQGSEA. This CDR3 has 13 amino acids. Trimming removed 6 bases at V and 10 bases at J, with 21 bases between. CDR3 loop: CSVEGRFSFGAFF. The DNA for the CDR3 is TGCAGCGTAGAGGGACGGTTTAGCTTTGGAGCTTTCTTT.

The chain couples TRBV20-1 to TRBJ2-4; D perhaps matches TRBD2 (5 bases). The CDR3 is 13 residues long. Germline assignment: CDR1 DFQATT and CDR2 SNEGSKA (reference sequence). The ends were cut back, 6 bases at V and 6 bases at J, with 15 bases in the middle. CDR3 loop: CSALGSGTNIQYF. The CDR3 nucleotides read TGCAGTGCCCTAGGGAGCGGTACAAACATTCAGTACTTC.

The table lists this clonotype with a few counts. The genes are TRBV18 and TRBJ2-1; 11 bases match TRBD2. V gave up 0 bases and J gave up 7 bases; unmatched junction bases: 8. CDR1 and CDR2 from the germline V gene are KGHSH and LQKENI. This CDR3 is 17 amino acids long. CDR3 in amino acids: CASSPPGLAETGNEQFF. The DNA of the CDR3 is TGTGCCAGCTCACCACCGGGACTAGCGGAAACGGGGAATGAGCAGTTCTTC.